The clone carrying this T cell receptor (beta chain) was seen just once. The source of the sample is a study of blood T cell repertoires in COVID-19. Study overall: The study drew acute and convalescent COVID-19 samples from the United States, Italy and Spain. The cDNA or gDNA used as material had been derived from T cells, B-cell-depleted T cells, or PBMCs.

Clones were sequenced by immunoSEQ multiplex PCR, and TCRdb holds only the in-frame ones, with some missing. This repertoire shows around 250,000 clones, 65% to 85% found once; its top ten account for over 1.5%. Trimming pared 1 base from V and 6 bases from J, leaving 9 bases between. The CDR3 extends over 14 amino acids. CDR1 and CDR2 from the germline V gene are SNHLY and FYNNEI. The clonotype was recovered from a woman aged 40-49 years who had recovered from COVID-19. Sequencing input: peripheral blood. The chain has TRBV2 and TRBJ1-4; D gene ambiguous. This chain's CDR3 is CASSEVRSYEKLFF. In DNA, the CDR3 is TGTGCCAGCAGTGAAGTCAGGTCGTATGAAAAACTGTTTTTT.